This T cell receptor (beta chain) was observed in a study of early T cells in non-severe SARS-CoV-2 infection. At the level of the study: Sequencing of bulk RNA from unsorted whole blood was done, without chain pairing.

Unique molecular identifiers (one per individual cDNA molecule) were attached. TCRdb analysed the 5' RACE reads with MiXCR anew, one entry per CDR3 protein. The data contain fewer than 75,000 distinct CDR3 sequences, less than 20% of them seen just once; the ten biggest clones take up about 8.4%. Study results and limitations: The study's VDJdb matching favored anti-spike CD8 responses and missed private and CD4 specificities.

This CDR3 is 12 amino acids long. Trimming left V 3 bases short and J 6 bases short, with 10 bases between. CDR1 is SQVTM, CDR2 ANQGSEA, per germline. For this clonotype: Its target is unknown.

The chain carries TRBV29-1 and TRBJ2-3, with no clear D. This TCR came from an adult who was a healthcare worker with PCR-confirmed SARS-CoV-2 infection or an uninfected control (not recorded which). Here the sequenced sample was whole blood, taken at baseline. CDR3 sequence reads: CSVDLHADTQYF. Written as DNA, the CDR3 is TGCAGCGTTGACCTCCATGCGGATACGCAGTATTTT.